Listed below are T cell receptor beta chains from one sample, sequenced in a study of shared clonotypes between healthy human individuals. Sequenced by immunoSEQ multiplex PCR; TCRdb stores in-frame clones only, minus some. The repertoire holds roughly 2.5 million clones, with just over 90% as singletons. Material for sequencing was naive CD4+ T cells sorted from blood. The receptors originated from a young man in good health. CDR3s include the opening cysteine and the closing phenylalanine or tryptophan. D genes are given only for firm matches. Clone size is given for some rows only: seen once, a few or many times, or a class if the clone is expanded.

TRBD2 TRBJ2-3 NA TRBV10-3 TGTGCCATCAGTGGAAGCGGGGGGCCAGATACGCAGTATTTT CAISGSGGPDTQYF
TRBD1 TRBJ2-5 once TRBV19 TGTGCCAGTAGTATGACAGGGTGGGGTAAGGAGACCCAGTACTTC CASSMTGWGKETQYF
NA TRBJ2-7 NA TRBV14 TGTGCCAGCAGCCAAAGGGCCGGGGGCGAGCAGTACTTC CASSQRAGGEQYF
NA TRBJ2-2 NA TRBV5-6 TGTGCCAGCAGCTTTGGAGCAGACACTAACACCGGGGAGCTGTTTTTT CASSFGADTNTGELFF
TRBD2 TRBJ2-3 NA TRBV6-5 TGTGCCAGCGCACTAGCGGGAGTCACAGATACGCAGTATTTT CASALAGVTDTQYF
TRBD2 TRBJ2-7 once TRBV12-5 TGTGCTAGTGCCGCCGGGACTACTTACGAGCAGTACTTC CASAAGTTYEQYF
TRBD1 TRBJ2-1 NA TRBV30 TGTGCCTGGAGCAGGGGGCATGGGTACAATGAGCAGTTCTTC CAWSRGHGYNEQFF
NA TRBJ1-1 NA TRBV6-5 TGTGCCAGCAGTTACTCCCGTGACAGGAACACTGAAGCTTTCTTT CASSYSRDRNTEAFF
NA TRBJ1-6 NA TRBV19 TGTGCCAGTAGTACGGGAACAGCATCCTATAATTCACCCCTCCACTTT CASSTGTASYNSPLHF
TRBD2 TRBJ2-7 NA TRBV6-5 TGTGCCAGCAGTTACAGGGGGACTAGCTCGCACGAGCAGTACTTC CASSYRGTSSHEQYF
TRBD1 TRBJ2-7 NA TRBV11-2 TGTGCCAGCAGCTTGGCGCCGGGACAGGTCTACTACGAGCAGTACTTC CASSLAPGQVYYEQYF
TRBD1 TRBJ1-1 few TRBV5-1 TGCGCCAGCAGCTTGCCAGGGGGCACTGAAGCTTTCTTT CASSLPGGTEAFF
NA TRBJ2-2 NA TRBV18 TGTGCCAGCTCACCACGACAAGACACCGGGGAGCTGTTTTTT CASSPRQDTGELFF
TRBD1 TRBJ2-7 NA TRBV19 TGTGCCAGTAGTGTGTTCCGGGACAGGGGCAACGAGCAGTACTTC CASSVFRDRGNEQYF
NA TRBJ2-5 NA TRBV29-1 TGCAGCGTGGAAAGGGGGGGGAGAGAGACCCAGTACTTC CSVERGGRETQYF
NA TRBJ2-5 NA TRBV9 TGTGCCAGCAGCGGGGGAAGTAGGATGGAGACCCAGTACTTC CASSGGSRMETQYF
NA TRBJ1-5 once TRBV28 TGTGCCAGCAGGAGGGGGGGTAGCAATCAGCCCCAGCATTTT CASRRGGSNQPQHF
NA TRBJ2-3 NA TRBV9 TGTGCCAGCAGCGTAGTGTCAGGGGCTGAGACAGATACGCAGTATTTT CASSVVSGAETDTQYF
TRBD1 TRBJ2-7 once TRBV6-6 TGTGCCAGCAGGACAGGGGTCTTGAGGGAGCAGTACTTC CASRTGVLREQYF
NA TRBJ2-1 NA TRBV25-1 TGTGCCAGCAGTGAAGAGACAGTCCACAATGAGCAGTTCTTC CASSEETVHNEQFF
NA TRBJ2-6 NA TRBV10-1 TGCGCCAGCAGTTCAGGGTACGGGGCCAACGTCCTGACTTTC CASSSGYGANVLTF
NA TRBJ1-1 once TRBV20-1 TGCAGTGCTGACGACACTGAAGCTTTCTTT CSADDTEAFF
TRBD1 TRBJ2-3 NA TRBV5-4 TGTGCCAGCAGCGGGGGACAGGGACGGGGGCGCACAGATACGCAGTATTTT CASSGGQGRGRTDTQYF
NA TRBJ2-3 once TRBV9 TGTGCCAGCAGCGTAGGGACAGCCCCCAGCACAGATACGCAGTATTTT CASSVGTAPSTDTQYF
TRBD1 TRBJ1-2 few TRBV29-1 TGCAGCGTTATCGGACAGGGGCATGGCTACACCTTC CSVIGQGHGYTF
NA TRBJ2-7 NA TRBV6-6 TGTGCCACCCCGCTTGAGGTTTCCTTC CATPLEVSF
NA TRBJ2-1 NA TRBV30 TGTGCCTGGAGGTGGGGGCTCTACAATGAGCAGTTCTTC CAWRWGLYNEQFF
NA TRBJ1-1 NA TRBV27 TGTGCCAGCAGTTGGAAGGGACCGAACACTGAAGCTTTCTTT CASSWKGPNTEAFF
NA TRBJ2-1 NA TRBV28 TGTGCCAGCAGTTTATATCCCCTAGCCACTATAGACAATGAGCAGTTCTTC CASSLYPLATIDNEQFF
NA TRBJ2-2 once TRBV10-1 TGCGCCAGCGGCCAGAGCGCGAACACCGGGGAGCTGTTTTTT CASGQSANTGELFF
TRBD1 TRBJ2-2 NA TRBV10-3 TGTGCCATCAGGCCGGGACAGATGGGCACCGGGGAGCTGTTTTTT CAIRPGQMGTGELFF